This note documents a single TCR beta chain sequence. Its antigen is still unknown. This sample was taken from a study of shared clonotypes between healthy human individuals. Study outcomes and limitations: The genetic and exposure-history diversity represented was limited by few donors. The naive CD4 repertoires of several donors were compared, and around 4.7% of clonotypes were shared.

Measured with immunoSEQ multiplex PCR; TCRdb has only the in-frame clones, and not every one. Of about 380,000 clones listed, approximately 97% were seen once; the top ten hold more than 0.3%. This CDR3 region has 11 residues. Trimming left V 6 bases short and J 3 bases short, with 5 bases between. Germline-derived CDR1 and CDR2 are SEHNR and FQNEAQ (reference sequence). The receptor was isolated from a man younger than 45 in good health. The chain has TRBV7-9 and TRBJ1-1; D call uncertain. The material sequenced was memory CD8+ T cells sorted from blood. Subset in this sample: CD45RO+ cells pooled with CCR7-negative TemRA cells. The CDR3 protein is CASSKDTEAFF. The CDR3 DNA reads as TGTGCCAGCAGTAAAGACACTGAAGCTTTCTTT.